Shown below are 7 T cell receptor beta chains from a single sample sequenced in a study of CD8+CD57+ T cells in acquired aplastic anemia. No cognate antigen is known for these TCRs. The template used for profiling TCR beta VDJ and CDR3 was genomic DNA. MiXCR, applied by TCRdb to the reads, yields one record per CDR3 protein. The sample carries 15,000 to 20,000 distinct CDR3 sequences, 37% recorded once. Broader study findings: CD8+CD57+ cells in patients trailed total CD4+ and CD8+ pools in diversity.

Patients chosen for sequencing had shown CD8+CD57+ cell expansion by flow cytometry. The source material was CD8+CD57+ T cells sorted from PBMCs. Documented subset: bead-enriched CD8+CD57+ effector memory T cells from SAA patients. All receptors derive from a human donor with aplastic anemia.

The chain has TRBV5-6 and TRBJ2-2; TRBD2 agrees at 7 bases. V shed 1 base and J 7 bases; nucleotides not matched to a gene: 7. The germline CDR1 and CDR2 sequences are SGHDT and YYEEEE. The CDR3 consists of 15 residues. Written as DNA, the CDR3 is TGTGCCAGCAGCTTGACGCGGGGGAGTGGCGGGGAGCTGTTTTTT. Translation gives CASSLTRGSGGELFF.

This clonotype came up a few times. The chain joins TRBV10-2 to TRBJ2-2; D may be TRBD1 or TRBD2 (5 bases each). This CDR3 comprises 13 residues. Germline V gene data show CDR1 as WSHSY and CDR2 as SAAADI. Trimming pared 4 bases from V and 6 bases from J, leaving 9 bases between. The CDR3 DNA is TGCGCCAGCAGTGGGGACGGGGCCGGGGAGCTGTTTTTT. This translates into CASSGDGAGELFF.

This rearrangement joins TRBV7-8 to TRBJ1-1; a possible D gene is TRBD1 (5 bases). Per germline, CDR1 SGHVS and CDR2 FQNEAQ. Trimming cost V 6 bases and J 0 bases, with 14 bases left between them. This CDR3 contains 15 residues. CDR3 nucleotides: TGTGCCAGCAGTGCCCGGGGGTACATGAACACTGAAGCTTTCTTT. Translation gives CASSARGYMNTEAFF.

The chain couples TRBV7-3 to TRBJ2-1; a possible D gene is TRBD2 (6 bases). The CDR3 has 16 amino acids. Germline CDR1 is SGHTA and CDR2 is FQGTGA. The V and J ends lost 0 bases and 3 bases respectively, with 12 bases between them. This CDR3 reads CASSLTAGRNYNEQFF. Here the CDR3 DNA reads TGTGCCAGCAGCTTAACGGCGGGAAGGAACTACAATGAGCAGTTCTTC.

This clonotype was counted only a few times. CDR3 residues: CASSLVGTSVNEQFF. The DNA for the CDR3 is TGTGCCAGCAGCTTAGTAGGGACTAGCGTTAATGAGCAGTTCTTC. The rearrangement joins TRBV11-2 to TRBJ2-1; the match to TRBD2 covers 10 bases. V lost 1 base, J lost 7 bases, and 4 bases stayed unmatched. The CDR3 has 15 amino acids. Germline V gene data show CDR1 as SGHAT and CDR2 as FQNNGV. Combining the CDR3 with reference TRBV11-2 and TRBJ2-1 gives the whole variable domain EAGVAQSPRYKIIEKRQSVAFWCNPISGHATLYWYQQILGQGPKLLIQFQNNGVVDDSQLPKDRFSAERLKGVDSTLKIQPAKLEDSAVYLCASSLVGTSVNEQFFGPGTRLTVL.

CDR3 residues: CASSGARTGPYEQYF. The CDR3 bases are TGTGCCAGCAGCGGTGCTCGGACAGGTCCCTACGAGCAGTACTTC. The V gene is TRBV5-6, the J gene TRBJ2-7; the match to TRBD1 covers 7 bases. Trimming cost V 4 bases and J 2 bases; bases outside gene matches: 9. The CDR3 loop spans 15 amino acids. Per germline, CDR1 SGHDT and CDR2 YYEEEE.

This clonotype was counted a few times. The rearrangement uses TRBV10-1 and TRBJ2-3; 11 nucleotides match TRBD2. The length of the CDR3 is 18 residues. Trimming cost V 0 bases and J 3 bases; bases outside gene matches: 8. Germline V gives CDR1 WNHNN, CDR2 SYGVQD (reference sequence). The CDR3 spells CASSESGASGGRTDTQYF. The CDR3 region has the DNA TGCGCCAGCAGTGAGTCCGGGGCTAGCGGGGGGCGGACAGATACGCAGTATTTT.